Given below is one T cell receptor beta chain in context. The protocol was immunoSEQ multiplex PCR, while the TCRdb copy is restricted to in-frame clones and leaves out a portion. The sample carries approximately 240,000 clones, approximately 86% recorded once. Germline CDR1 and CDR2: SGDLS and YYNGEE. CDR3 size: 13 residues. Between the trimmed V and J ends, which lost 0 bases and 3 bases, there was a span of 6 bases. This specimen belongs to a study of blood T cell repertoires in COVID-19. As for the study in general: There were acute and convalescent COVID-19 samples, and they came from the United States, Italy and Spain.

Participant ages covered about 18 to 89 years across 24 US areas. The specimen was PBMCs or T cells enriched from blood (not recorded which). This sequence was found in a woman under 40 with acute COVID-19. The V gene is TRBV9, the J gene TRBJ1-1; unclear D gene. The CDR3: CASSVVGDTEAFF. DNA for the CDR3: TGTGCCAGCAGCGTAGTCGGAGACACTGAAGCTTTCTTT. The variable domain in full, with the rest retrieved from reference TRBV9 and TRBJ1-1, is DSGVTQTPKHLITATGQRVTLRCSPRSGDLSVYWYQQSLDQGLQFLIQYYNGEERAKGNILERFSAQQFPDLHSELNLSSLELGDSALYFCASSVVGDTEAFFGQGTRLTVV.